The 30 T cell receptor beta chains below were found in one sample sequenced in a study of coeliac disease. Here immunoSEQ multiplex PCR was the method, and the copy in TCRdb shows in-frame clones only, minus some. The sample holds around 3,700 clones, about 70% seen once. Sequenced material: intraepithelial lymphocytes from the gut. Source of these receptors: a man under 40 with celiac disease.

This chain links TRBV27 with TRBJ2-7; TRBD1 is a possible D gene (6 bases). Germline loops: CDR1 MNHEY, CDR2 SMNVEV (reference sequence). The CDR3 runs to 13 residues. Deletions cut 5 bases from V and 5 bases from J, with 13 bases between. This CDR3 reads CASSANRAHEQYF. The CDR3 nucleotides read TGTGCCAGCAGTGCGAACAGGGCCCACGAGCAGTACTTC.

The chain combines TRBV6-1 with TRBJ2-7, with 7 bases identical to TRBD2. The V and J ends lost 2 bases and 4 bases, in that order; junction bases with no gene match: 2. The CDR3 extends over 13 amino acids. Germline loops: CDR1 MNHNS, CDR2 SASEGT. CDR3 sequence reads: CASSEWEGYEQYF. CDR3 sequence (DNA): TGTGCCAGCAGTGAATGGGAGGGGTACGAGCAGTACTTC.

This clone was seen a few times. The chain joins TRBV29-1 to TRBJ1-2; TRBD1 aligns across 10 bases. The germline gives CDR1 SQVTM, CDR2 ANQGSEA. The CDR3 totals 12 residues. The V and J ends lost 6 bases and 8 bases, in that order; junction bases with no gene match: 6. DNA for the CDR3: TGCAGCGTCGGGACAGGGGTCTTCGGCTACACCTTC. Translation: CSVGTGVFGYTF.

This clone has just one count. This chain connects TRBV28 to TRBJ2-1, with 12 nucleotides matching TRBD2. Germline loops: CDR1 MDHEN, CDR2 SYDVKM. After removal of 4 bases from V and 3 bases from J, the junction contained 7 bases not matched to a gene. The CDR3 consists of 17 residues. CDR3 sequence: CASSSASGRANYNEQFF. CDR3 bases: TGTGCCAGCAGTTCGGCTAGCGGGAGGGCCAACTACAATGAGCAGTTCTTC.

The chain recombines TRBV10-2 with TRBJ2-5; D gene unclear. The CDR3 has 11 residues. Trimming removed 6 bases from V and 0 bases from J, with 2 bases in between. Germline-derived CDR1 and CDR2 are WSHSY and SAAADI. The CDR3 loop reads CASSNQETQYF. CDR3 DNA: TGCGCCAGCAGCAACCAAGAGACCCAGTACTTC.

The rearrangement uses TRBV6-1 and TRBJ1-6; D gene unclear. The CDR3 sequence is 13 residues long. Per the germline V gene, CDR1 is MNHNS and CDR2 is SASEGT. The V gene lost 1 base and the J gene lost 8 bases, with 6 bases spanning the gap. CDR3: CASSEGLHSPLHF. The DNA for the CDR3 is TGTGCCAGCAGTGAAGGTCTCCATTCACCCCTCCACTTT.

The gene calls are TRBV5-1 and TRBJ1-4; the D gene is possibly TRBD1 (5 bases). This CDR3 has 16 residues. Trimming left V 4 bases short and J 4 bases short, with 17 bases between. CDR1 and CDR2 from the germline V gene are SGHRS and YFSETQ. The CDR3 DNA is TGCGCCAGCAGCGATGGGGTGGACATATTTAATGAAAAACTGTTTTTT. This codes for CASSDGVDIFNEKLFF.

The rearrangement joins TRBV6-1 to TRBJ2-2; TRBD1 matches at 11 bases. This CDR3 is built from 15 residues. Per the germline V gene, CDR1 is MNHNS and CDR2 is SASEGT. With 8 bases clipped from V and 0 bases from J, the junction kept 2 bases outside the gene matches. CDR3 bases: TGTGCCAGCGTGGGACAGGGGGCGAACACCGGGGAGCTGTTTTTT. This translates into CASVGQGANTGELFF.

The chain combines TRBV30 with TRBJ1-4; TRBD1 agrees at 8 bases. V lost 1 base, J lost 8 bases, and 9 bases stayed unmatched. This CDR3 comprises 15 residues. Germline V lookup: CDR1 GTSNPN, CDR2 SVGIG (reference sequence). The chain's CDR3 is CAWSASQGAQEKLFF. CDR3 nucleotides: TGTGCCTGGAGTGCCTCCCAGGGGGCACAGGAAAAACTGTTTTTT.

The V gene is TRBV5-1, the J gene TRBJ2-1; 11 bases fit TRBD1. This CDR3 comprises 15 residues. Germline-derived CDR1 and CDR2 are SGHRS and YFSETQ. Germline trimming cut 4 bases from V and 8 bases from J; bases unmatched to any gene: 8. The CDR3 DNA reads as TGCGCCAGCAGCCCAGGACAGGGGGCTGTCTATGAGCAGTTCTTC. Translating it yields CASSPGQGAVYEQFF.

The genes are TRBV21-1 and TRBJ2-7; the table assigns TRBD2, which was not confirmed against the DNA. TRBV21-1 is designated a pseudogene. There are 14 residues in the CDR3. CDR3 residues: CASSKDLATRVRRV. The CDR3 DNA is TGTGCCAGCAGCAAGGACCTAGCTACACGTGTTAGACGAGTC.

The chain combines TRBV5-1 with TRBJ2-1; D might be TRBD2 (6 bases). This CDR3 contains 14 residues. The V end lost 4 bases, the J end lost 0 bases, and 8 bases lay between the germline ends. Germline V CDR1 and CDR2: SGHRS, YFSETQ. The CDR3 here is CASSPTSSYNEQFF. DNA of the CDR3: TGCGCCAGCAGCCCGACTAGCTCCTACAATGAGCAGTTCTTC.

This sequence joins TRBV5-6 and TRBJ2-5, with 8 bases identical to TRBD1. V was clipped by 3 bases and J by 2 bases; unmatched bases: 9. The CDR3 runs to 16 residues. Germline V gives CDR1 SGHDT, CDR2 YYEEEE. CDR3 sequence: CASSSDRVGPQETQYF. The CDR3 nucleotides read TGTGCCAGCAGCTCGGACAGGGTAGGACCACAAGAGACCCAGTACTTC.

The chain has TRBV6-6 and TRBJ1-2, with TRBD1 identical over 7 bases. Trimming cost V 6 bases and J 6 bases; bases outside gene matches: 1. Germline V gene data show CDR1 as MNHNY and CDR2 as SVGAGI (reference sequence). There are 11 residues in the CDR3. Here the CDR3 DNA reads TGTGCCAGCAGGACAGGGAATGGCTACACCTTC. Translating gives CASRTGNGYTF.

This clone was observed a single time. The rearrangement links TRBV28 to TRBJ2-5; D possibly corresponds to TRBD2 (6 bases). Trimming took 8 bases from V and 0 from J, leaving 10 bases between them. This CDR3 has 13 amino acids. Germline-derived CDR1 and CDR2 are MDHEN and SYDVKM. The CDR3 nucleotides are TGTGCCAGCCTCGGGGGTGACCAAGAGACCCAGTACTTC. Encoded protein: CASLGGDQETQYF.

This clone was recorded once. The rearrangement joins TRBV23-1 to TRBJ1-2, with a tentative D call TRBD1 (5 bases). TRBV23-1 has ORF status, its function being uncertain. This CDR3 contains 17 residues. The germline V and J ends were trimmed by 3 bases and 4 bases, with 21 bases remaining between them. The CDR3 region has the DNA TGCGCCAGCAGTCAGCACAGGCTACGCAGAAAGATCTATGGCTACACCTTC. Protein sequence: CASSQHRLRRKIYGYTF.

This chain joins TRBV11-2 and TRBJ2-3, with a possible D match to TRBD2 (6 bases). CDR1 and CDR2 from the germline V gene are SGHAT and FQNNGV. The V end lost 5 bases, the J end lost 0 bases, and 12 bases lay between the germline ends. The CDR3 covers 15 residues. CDR3 in amino acids: CASSRLDESTDTQYF. Written as DNA, the CDR3 is TGTGCCAGCAGCCGACTAGATGAGAGCACAGATACGCAGTATTTT.

This clone occurred once. The chain links TRBV6-1 to TRBJ1-6; D is unresolved. V dropped 0 bases and J dropped 8 bases, with 17 bases sitting between them. Looked up from germline, CDR1 is MNHNS and CDR2 is SASEGT. This CDR3 contains 17 residues. The CDR3 is CASSEAHSTNGYSPLHF. DNA of the CDR3: TGTGCCAGCAGTGAAGCCCACAGCACCAACGGATATTCACCCCTCCACTTT.

The chain carries TRBV14 and TRBJ2-1; D gene uncertain. Germline assignment: CDR1 SGHDN and CDR2 FVKESK. The CDR3 extends over 12 amino acids. Trimming took off 1 base at V and 8 bases at J, with 6 bases between the two ends. This CDR3 is CASSQVYYEQFF. As DNA, the CDR3 is TGTGCCAGCAGCCAAGTTTACTATGAGCAGTTCTTC. The full variable domain, completed using reference TRBV14 and TRBJ2-1, is EAGVTQFPSHSVIEKGQTVTLRCDPISGHDNLYWYRRVMGKEIKFLLHFVKESKQDESGMPNNRFLAERTGGTYSTLKVQPAELEDSGVYFCASSQVYYEQFFGPGTRLTVL.

This clone was seen a single time. The chain links TRBV27 to TRBJ2-1; 11 nucleotides match TRBD2. V was clipped by 5 bases and J by 6 bases; unmatched bases: 12. The CDR3 loop spans 17 amino acids. The germline V gene encodes CDR1 MNHEY and CDR2 SMNVEV (reference sequence). The CDR3 nucleotides are TGTGCCAGCAGTAGACCTCAACTAGCGGGAGATTTCAATGAGCAGTTCTTC. This encodes CASSRPQLAGDFNEQFF.

DNA of the CDR3: TGTGCCAGCAGCGGGACTGACACCTTGACGCAGTATTTT. Encoded protein: CASSGTDTLTQYF. The chain couples TRBV9 to TRBJ2-3, with a tentative D call TRBD2 (5 bases). The V end was cut by 3 bases, the J end by 9 bases, with 14 bases between. This CDR3 comprises 13 residues. Germline CDR1 and CDR2: SGDLS and YYNGEE.

V is TRBV6-1 and J is TRBJ1-1, with 11 positions matching TRBD1. The V segment lost 6 bases and the J segment 8 bases; nucleotides outside the gene matches: 5. CDR3 length: 13 residues. Looked up from germline, CDR1 is MNHNS and CDR2 is SASEGT. In nucleotides, the CDR3 is TGTGCCAGCAGGCTGGGACAGGGGGGGGAAGCTTTCTTT. Translation gives CASRLGQGGEAFF.

J is TRBJ1-2 and V is TRBV7-3; TRBD1 might be the D (6 bases). Trimming took 0 bases from V and 6 from J, leaving 17 bases between them. The V gene's germline CDR1 is SGHTA and CDR2 FQGTGA. The CDR3 consists of 16 residues. CDR3 in amino acids: CASSLTGGQGYHGYTF. For the CDR3, the DNA is TGTGCCAGCAGCTTAACAGGGGGTCAGGGGTATCATGGCTACACCTTC.

The chain employs TRBV11-1 and TRBJ1-1, with TRBD1 matching over 9 bases. This CDR3 region has 14 residues. V lost 5 bases to trimming and J lost 10 bases; unmatched junction nucleotides: 11. Germline CDR1 is SGHAT and CDR2 is FQDESV (reference sequence). As DNA, the CDR3 is TGTGCCAGCAGCGTCCGGGACAGGGAGCTCGGAGCTTTCTTT. It encodes CASSVRDRELGAFF.

This clone has a single count. The chain combines TRBV6-1 with TRBJ1-3; maybe TRBD1 (6 bases). CDR1 is MNHNS, CDR2 SASEGT, per germline. Between the trimmed V and J ends, which lost 0 bases and 9 bases, there was a span of 9 bases. This CDR3 contains 13 residues. CDR3 in DNA: TGTGCCAGCAGTGAAGCGACAGGATCCACCATATATTTT. It translates to CASSEATGSTIYF.

The chain employs TRBV15 and TRBJ1-4, with 9 positions matching TRBD1. The CDR3 has 13 residues. Germline V CDR1 and CDR2: LNHNV, YYDKDF (reference sequence). The V segment lost 1 base and the J segment 10 bases; nucleotides outside the gene matches: 1. The CDR3 sequence is CATSRGDRAKLFF. CDR3 DNA: TGTGCCACCAGCAGAGGGGACAGGGCAAAACTGTTTTTT.

This clone has just one count. The genes are TRBV28 and TRBJ2-7; the match to TRBD2 covers 11 bases. V lost 7 bases to trimming and J lost 12 bases; unmatched junction nucleotides: 17. Germline CDR1 reads MDHEN; CDR2 reads SYDVKM. This CDR3 is built from 15 residues. CDR3 sequence reads: CASTTLGGLADSWYF. CDR3 DNA sequence: TGTGCCAGCACTACCCTAGGGGGACTAGCGGACTCGTGGTACTTC.

This chain connects TRBV27 to TRBJ2-1, with 12 bases fitting TRBD2. Germline lookup yields CDR1 MNHEY and CDR2 SMNVEV (reference sequence). The CDR3 has 14 residues. The V and J ends lost 7 bases and 6 bases, in that order; junction bases with no gene match: 4. DNA of the CDR3: TGTGCCAGCAAAAGGACTAGCGGGGCCAATGAGCAGTTCTTC. Its protein product is CASKRTSGANEQFF.

This clone was recorded a few times. V is TRBV5-3 and J is TRBJ2-5; 9 nucleotides align to TRBD2. TRBV5-3 is an open reading frame, and its role is uncertain. The CDR3 is 18 amino acids. After removal of 0 bases from V and 2 bases from J, the junction contained 11 bases not matched to a gene. In DNA, the CDR3 is TGTGCCAGAAGCTTGGGTTGGGAGTCACTAGCGGGTCAAGAGACCCAGTACTTC. Its translation is CARSLGWESLAGQETQYF.

The chain couples TRBV10-3 to TRBJ1-2, with D possibly matching TRBD1 (5 bases). This CDR3 has 12 residues. Germline V gives CDR1 ENHRY, CDR2 SYGVKD. Trimming removed 5 bases at V and 5 bases at J, with 9 bases between. The CDR3 nucleotides are TGTGCCATCAGTTTCGACAGTTATGGCTACACCTTC. Encoded protein: CAISFDSYGYTF.